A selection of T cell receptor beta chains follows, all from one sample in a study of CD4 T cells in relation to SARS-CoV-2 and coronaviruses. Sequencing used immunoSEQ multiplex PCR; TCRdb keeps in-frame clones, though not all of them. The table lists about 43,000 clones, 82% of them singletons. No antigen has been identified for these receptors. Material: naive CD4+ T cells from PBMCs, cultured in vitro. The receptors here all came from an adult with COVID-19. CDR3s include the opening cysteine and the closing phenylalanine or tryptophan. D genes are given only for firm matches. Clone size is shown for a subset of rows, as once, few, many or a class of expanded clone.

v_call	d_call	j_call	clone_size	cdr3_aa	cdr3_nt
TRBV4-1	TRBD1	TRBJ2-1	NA	CASSPGQARNEQFF	TGCGCCAGCAGCCCGGGACAGGCGAGAAATGAGCAGTTCTTC
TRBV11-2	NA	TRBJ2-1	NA	CASSTRGGAKYNEQFF	TGTGCCAGCAGCACTCGTGGCGGGGCCAAGTACAATGAGCAGTTCTTC
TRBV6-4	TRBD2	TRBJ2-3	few	CASSRLAGNTDTQYF	TGTGCCAGCTCGAGGCTAGCGGGGAACACAGATACGCAGTATTTT
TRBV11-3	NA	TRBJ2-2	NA	CASSLPNTGELFF	TGTGCCAGCAGCTTACCAAACACCGGGGAGCTGTTTTTT
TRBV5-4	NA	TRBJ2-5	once	CASSFLETQYF	TGTGCCAGCAGCTTTCTGGAGACCCAGTACTTC
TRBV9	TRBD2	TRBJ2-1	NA	CASTLSGSTYNEQFF	TGTGCCAGCACCTTAAGCGGGAGCACCTACAATGAGCAGTTCTTC
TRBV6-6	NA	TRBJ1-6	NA	CASSYGGSYNSPLHF	TGTGCCAGCAGTTACGGCGGCTCCTATAATTCACCCCTCCACTTT
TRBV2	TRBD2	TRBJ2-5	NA	CATPTSGRAGETQYF	TGTGCCACTCCGACTAGCGGGAGGGCCGGGGAGACCCAGTACTTC
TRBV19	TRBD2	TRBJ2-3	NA	CASSIGLAGDTQYF	TGTGCCAGTAGTATAGGGCTAGCGGGAGATACGCAGTATTTT
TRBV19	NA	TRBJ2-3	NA	CASSMGPDTQYF	TGTGCCAGTAGTATGGGTCCAGATACGCAGTATTTT
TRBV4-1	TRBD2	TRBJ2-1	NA	CASSNPTGRGTSGSLNEQFF	TGCGCCAGCAGCAACCCGACAGGGAGAGGTACTAGCGGGAGTCTGAATGAGCAGTTCTTC
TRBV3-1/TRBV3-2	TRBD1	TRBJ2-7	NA	CASSHDDRVGEQYF	TGTGCCAGCAGCCACGACGACAGGGTGGGAGAGCAGTACTTC
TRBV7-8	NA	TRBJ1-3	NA	CASSTSSGNTIYF	TGTGCCAGCAGCACGAGCTCTGGAAACACCATATATTTT
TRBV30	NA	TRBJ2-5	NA	CAWSFGETQYF	TGTGCCTGGAGTTTCGGAGAGACCCAGTACTTC
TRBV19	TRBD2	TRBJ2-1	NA	CASRIDPGLAGVNEQFF	TGTGCCAGTAGGATTGACCCGGGGCTAGCGGGAGTCAATGAGCAGTTCTTC
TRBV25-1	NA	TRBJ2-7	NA	CASSDARIQSYEQYF	TGTGCCAGCAGTGATGCTAGGATCCAATCCTACGAGCAGTACTTC
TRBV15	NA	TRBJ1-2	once	CATSRGVQGEGYTF	TGTGCCACCAGCAGAGGTGTACAGGGAGAGGGCTACACCTTC
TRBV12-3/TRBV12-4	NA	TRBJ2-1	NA	CASSLGTYSQFF	TGTGCCAGCAGTTTAGGCACCTACAGCCAGTTCTTC
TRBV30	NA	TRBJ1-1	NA	CAWSLISTNF	TGTGCCTGGAGTCTAATCTCTACTAATTTT
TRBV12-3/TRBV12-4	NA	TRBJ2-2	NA	CASRYTGELFF	TGTGCCAGCAGATACACCGGGGAGCTGTTTTTT
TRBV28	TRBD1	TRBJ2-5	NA	CASSTPKTGGVLETQYF	TGTGCCAGCAGTACCCCCAAGACAGGGGGCGTTTTGGAGACCCAGTACTTC
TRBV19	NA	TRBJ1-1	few	CASSNRETEAFF	TGTGCCAGTAGTAACAGGGAAACTGAAGCTTTCTTT
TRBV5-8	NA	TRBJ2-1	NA	CASSLGVYYNEQFF	TGTGCCAGCAGCTTAGGGGTCTATTACAATGAGCAGTTCTTC
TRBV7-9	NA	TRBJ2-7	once	CASSLVGASYEQYF	TGTGCCAGCAGCTTAGTAGGAGCTTCCTACGAGCAGTACTTC
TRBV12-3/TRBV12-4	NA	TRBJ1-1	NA	CASRRDKNTEAFF	TGTGCCAGCAGACGGGACAAGAACACTGAAGCTTTCTTT
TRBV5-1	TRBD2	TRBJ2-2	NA	CASSLRAQALAEKNTGELFF	TGCGCCAGCAGCTTGAGGGCTCAGGCCCTAGCGGAGAAGAACACCGGGGAGCTGTTTTTT